These T cell receptor beta chains were read from a single sample in a study of T cells in Graves' hyperthyroidism and ophthalmopathy. TCRdb re-called the multiplex PCR reads with MiXCR, one entry per CDR3 protein. Of over 450,000 distinct CDR3 sequences detected, 13% to 15% appear once; the ten largest clones hold less than 20%. Sequencing used blood. These receptors originate from a woman between 18 and 29 years old with Graves' hyperthyroidism. Both conserved end residues are part of each CDR3. Fields, in order: D gene, clone size, V gene, J gene, CDR3 DNA, CDR3 protein. The D gene is left open where the match is weak. The size of a clone is reported for some rows only, either as once, few or many, or as a class for expanded clones.

D gene: -; clone size: many; V gene: TRBV28; J gene: TRBJ2-1; CDR3 DNA: TGTGCCAGCAGTACCGGTGGCAGGCGGGATGAGCAGTTCTTC; CDR3 protein: CASSTGGRRDEQFF
D gene: -; clone size: many; V gene: TRBV10-2; J gene: TRBJ1-1; CDR3 DNA: TGCGCCAGCAGTGACTGGCAGGTCGGGGCTGAAGCTTTCTTT; CDR3 protein: CASSDWQVGAEAFF
D gene: TRBD1; clone size: many; V gene: TRBV6-1; J gene: TRBJ1-2; CDR3 DNA: TGTGCCAGCAGGGATATGTGGGACAGATACTATGGCTACACCTTC; CDR3 protein: CASRDMWDRYYGYTF
D gene: -; clone size: many; V gene: TRBV2; J gene: TRBJ2-7; CDR3 DNA: TGTGCCAGCAGTGAAGCGTTCTACGAGCAGTACTTC; CDR3 protein: CASSEAFYEQYF
D gene: TRBD2; clone size: many; V gene: TRBV7-2; J gene: TRBJ2-1; CDR3 DNA: TGTGCCAGCAGCACTAGCGGGAGGGGGGCCAATGAGCAGTTCTTC; CDR3 protein: CASSTSGRGANEQFF
D gene: TRBD1; clone size: -; V gene: TRBV12-3/TRBV12-4; J gene: TRBJ1-4; CDR3 DNA: TGTGCCAGCAGTGGCTTCAGGGACAGAATTGAAAAACTGTTTTTT; CDR3 protein: CASSGFRDRIEKLFF
D gene: TRBD1; clone size: many; V gene: TRBV20-1; J gene: TRBJ1-2; CDR3 DNA: TGCAGTGCGGTCACCGGGACAGGGGGCATGTTTTATGGCTACACCTTC; CDR3 protein: CSAVTGTGGMFYGYTF
D gene: -; clone size: many; V gene: TRBV12-3/TRBV12-4; J gene: TRBJ2-3; CDR3 DNA: TGTGCCAGCTCCGTGTGGCAGGCTAGGGGGTCGCAGTATTTT; CDR3 protein: CASSVWQARGSQYF
D gene: -; clone size: -; V gene: TRBV5-1; J gene: TRBJ1-3; CDR3 DNA: TGCGCCAGCAGCTCAGGGGAACCCTCTGGAAACACCATATATTTT; CDR3 protein: CASSSGEPSGNTIYF
D gene: TRBD2; clone size: few; V gene: TRBV19; J gene: TRBJ2-1; CDR3 DNA: TGTGCCAGTAGTATCCAGCTAGCGGGACCCCATGAGCAGTTCTTC; CDR3 protein: CASSIQLAGPHEQFF
D gene: TRBD1; clone size: many; V gene: TRBV18; J gene: TRBJ1-2; CDR3 DNA: TGTGCCAGCTCAGGACAGGGGGCGGCTAAAGGCTACACCTTC; CDR3 protein: CASSGQGAAKGYTF
D gene: -; clone size: -; V gene: TRBV29-1; J gene: TRBJ2-1; CDR3 DNA: TGCAGCGTTGGGGGCGGGCCTTACAATGAGCAGTTCTTC; CDR3 protein: CSVGGGPYNEQFF
D gene: TRBD2; clone size: -; V gene: TRBV4-1; J gene: TRBJ2-1; CDR3 DNA: TGCGCCAGCAGCCAACTGGCGGGAGGAGGAGTTGAGCAGTTCTTC; CDR3 protein: CASSQLAGGGVEQFF
D gene: -; clone size: few; V gene: TRBV20-1; J gene: TRBJ2-1; CDR3 DNA: TGCAGTGCTAGATCGGGAGTCACCTACAATGAGCAGTTCTTC; CDR3 protein: CSARSGVTYNEQFF
D gene: -; clone size: many; V gene: TRBV6-1; J gene: TRBJ1-2; CDR3 DNA: TGTGCCAGCAGCCCCAACCAGGGCTTCGGTCGTGGCTACACCTTC; CDR3 protein: CASSPNQGFGRGYTF
D gene: TRBD1; clone size: many; V gene: TRBV11-3; J gene: TRBJ2-7; CDR3 DNA: TGTGCCAGCATCGGACAGGGCTCCTACGAGCAGTACTTC; CDR3 protein: CASIGQGSYEQYF
D gene: TRBD2; clone size: many; V gene: TRBV24-1; J gene: TRBJ2-1; CDR3 DNA: TGTGCCACCAGTGACCGACTAGCGGGAGGGTACAATGAGCAGTTCTTC; CDR3 protein: CATSDRLAGGYNEQFF
D gene: TRBD2; clone size: -; V gene: TRBV19; J gene: TRBJ2-3; CDR3 DNA: TGTGCCAGTAGTACCGGACTAGCGGGGGCCCGAGCGGATACGCAGTATTTT; CDR3 protein: CASSTGLAGARADTQYF
D gene: -; clone size: many; V gene: TRBV6-1; J gene: TRBJ2-2; CDR3 DNA: TGTGCCACCAGTACCGTCCCTGGCACCGGGGAGCTGTTTTTT; CDR3 protein: CATSTVPGTGELFF
D gene: -; clone size: many; V gene: TRBV6-5; J gene: TRBJ1-2; CDR3 DNA: TGTGCCAGCAGTTACTCGATCCAGCAATATGGCTACACCTTC; CDR3 protein: CASSYSIQQYGYTF
D gene: -; clone size: many; V gene: TRBV5-1; J gene: TRBJ2-1; CDR3 DNA: TGCGCCAGCAGCCCGCAGGGGGGAGCTAACTACAATGAGCAGTTCTTC; CDR3 protein: CASSPQGGANYNEQFF
D gene: TRBD2; clone size: many; V gene: TRBV6-1; J gene: TRBJ2-3; CDR3 DNA: TGTGCCAGCAGTGAAGGTGCTAGCGGGAGATCGGGTACGCAGTATTTT; CDR3 protein: CASSEGASGRSGTQYF
D gene: -; clone size: -; V gene: TRBV29-1; J gene: TRBJ1-1; CDR3 DNA: TGCAGCGTTGAAAGGGATGCAGGGAAGGGTGAAGCTTTCTTT; CDR3 protein: CSVERDAGKGEAFF
D gene: -; clone size: many; V gene: TRBV19; J gene: TRBJ2-2; CDR3 DNA: TGTGCCAGTAGTAAAAATGGTCTGTCCCTACCCCGAACCGGGGAGCTGTTTTTT; CDR3 protein: CASSKNGLSLPRTGELFF
D gene: TRBD2; clone size: many; V gene: TRBV5-1; J gene: TRBJ2-5; CDR3 DNA: TGTGCCAGCAGCCTGGGACTAGCGGGTGAGACCCAGTACTTC; CDR3 protein: CASSLGLAGETQYF
D gene: -; clone size: many; V gene: TRBV6-1; J gene: TRBJ1-5; CDR3 DNA: TGTGCCAGCAGTGAACTCGCCGGCATTCCCTATCAGCCCCAGCATTTT; CDR3 protein: CASSELAGIPYQPQHF
D gene: -; clone size: many; V gene: TRBV27; J gene: TRBJ2-7; CDR3 DNA: TGTGCCACCGGAACCGAGAGCGAGCAGTACTTC; CDR3 protein: CATGTESEQYF
D gene: TRBD1; clone size: many; V gene: TRBV15; J gene: TRBJ1-2; CDR3 DNA: TGTGCCACCAGCACCAACAGGGGCGGTGGCTACACCTTC; CDR3 protein: CATSTNRGGGYTF
D gene: -; clone size: -; V gene: TRBV10-1; J gene: TRBJ1-1; CDR3 DNA: TGCGCCAGCAGTGATGGGGGGCTTGGAGCTTTCTTT; CDR3 protein: CASSDGGLGAFF
D gene: -; clone size: many; V gene: TRBV2; J gene: TRBJ2-1; CDR3 DNA: TGTGCCAGCAAAGAGCTAGCAGGCCACAATGAGCAGTTCTTC; CDR3 protein: CASKELAGHNEQFF
D gene: TRBD1; clone size: many; V gene: TRBV6-1; J gene: TRBJ1-5; CDR3 DNA: TGTGCCAGCAGCTACGGACAGGGTCCCAATCAGCCCCAGCATTTT; CDR3 protein: CASSYGQGPNQPQHF
D gene: -; clone size: many; V gene: TRBV28; J gene: TRBJ2-3; CDR3 DNA: TGTGCCAGCAGCTCGCCGGGACGACGATCCGATACGCAGTATTTT; CDR3 protein: CASSSPGRRSDTQYF
D gene: -; clone size: -; V gene: TRBV4-2; J gene: TRBJ2-1; CDR3 DNA: TGTGCCAGCAGCCAAGATTGGCAGGGGGGATACAATGAGCAGTTCTTC; CDR3 protein: CASSQDWQGGYNEQFF
D gene: -; clone size: many; V gene: TRBV30; J gene: TRBJ2-2; CDR3 DNA: TGTGCCTGGAGTTTCTACAACACCGGGGAGCTGTTTTTT; CDR3 protein: CAWSFYNTGELFF
D gene: -; clone size: many; V gene: TRBV30; J gene: TRBJ2-5; CDR3 DNA: TGTGCCTGGAAGGTGGGGTTATGGGAGACCCAGTACTTC; CDR3 protein: CAWKVGLWETQYF
D gene: TRBD2; clone size: few; V gene: TRBV30; J gene: TRBJ2-3; CDR3 DNA: TGTGCCTGGAGTTGGGGCGGGGGAAGCACAGATACGCAGTATTTT; CDR3 protein: CAWSWGGGSTDTQYF
D gene: -; clone size: many; V gene: TRBV28; J gene: TRBJ2-3; CDR3 DNA: TGTGCCAGCAGTCCCCTAGGGACCACCACAGATACGCAGTATTTT; CDR3 protein: CASSPLGTTTDTQYF
D gene: TRBD1; clone size: few; V gene: TRBV5-1; J gene: TRBJ1-2; CDR3 DNA: TGCGCCAGCAGCTCGGGACAGGGGGCGACTAACTATGGCTACACCTTC; CDR3 protein: CASSSGQGATNYGYTF
D gene: -; clone size: -; V gene: TRBV20-1; J gene: TRBJ1-1; CDR3 DNA: TGCAGTGCTAGAGATGGGGGTCGGGGGCGGACTGAAGCTTTCTTT; CDR3 protein: CSARDGGRGRTEAFF
D gene: -; clone size: -; V gene: TRBV20-1; J gene: TRBJ2-3; CDR3 DNA: TGCAGTGCTAGAGATCACAAGGGCCCAGATACGCAGTATTTT; CDR3 protein: CSARDHKGPDTQYF
D gene: -; clone size: many; V gene: TRBV29-1; J gene: TRBJ1-2; CDR3 DNA: TGCAGCGTGGCAGGGTCCTCTGGCTACACCTTC; CDR3 protein: CSVAGSSGYTF
D gene: -; clone size: many; V gene: TRBV10-3; J gene: TRBJ1-1; CDR3 DNA: TGTGCCATCAGCACGACAGGTTCCTACACTGAAGCTTTCTTT; CDR3 protein: CAISTTGSYTEAFF
D gene: TRBD2; clone size: -; V gene: TRBV4-1; J gene: TRBJ2-3; CDR3 DNA: TGCGCCAGCAGCCGGCGGGGGGACACAGATACGCAGTATTTT; CDR3 protein: CASSRRGDTDTQYF
D gene: -; clone size: -; V gene: TRBV12-3/TRBV12-4; J gene: TRBJ1-1; CDR3 DNA: TGTGCCAGCAGTCGTGGGGGCCCAAACACTGAAGCTCTCTTT; CDR3 protein: CASSRGGPNTEALF
D gene: -; clone size: many; V gene: TRBV11-2; J gene: TRBJ2-1; CDR3 DNA: TGTGCCAGCAGCTTAGATTCCGGCGGAGAGATCGATGAGCAGTTCTTC; CDR3 protein: CASSLDSGGEIDEQFF
D gene: -; clone size: few; V gene: TRBV29-1; J gene: TRBJ1-2; CDR3 DNA: TGCAGCGTTGACACCTCTACTTGGGGCTATGGCTACACCTTC; CDR3 protein: CSVDTSTWGYGYTF
D gene: -; clone size: -; V gene: TRBV2; J gene: TRBJ2-2; CDR3 DNA: TGTGCCAGCAGTGGGAGTATCAGGGTGGAGAACACCGGGGAGCTGTTTTTT; CDR3 protein: CASSGSIRVENTGELFF
D gene: TRBD2; clone size: many; V gene: TRBV6-2/TRBV6-3; J gene: TRBJ2-1; CDR3 DNA: TGTGCCAGCACCCACGAGTCTAGCGGGAGCGGCAATGAGCAGTTCTTC; CDR3 protein: CASTHESSGSGNEQFF
D gene: -; clone size: few; V gene: TRBV24-1; J gene: TRBJ2-3; CDR3 DNA: TGTGCCACCAGTAGAAGCGGGAGCACAGATACGCAGTATTTT; CDR3 protein: CATSRSGSTDTQYF
D gene: TRBD2; clone size: few; V gene: TRBV19; J gene: TRBJ2-1; CDR3 DNA: TGTGCCAGTAGCGGCAGGGGGCTTTCTCTAGCGGGAGAGCTCTACAATGAGCAGTTCTTC; CDR3 protein: CASSGRGLSLAGELYNEQFF
D gene: TRBD2; clone size: -; V gene: TRBV4-1; J gene: TRBJ2-5; CDR3 DNA: TGCGCCAGCAGCCAAGAGCTAGCGGGAGGAGAGACCCAGTACTTC; CDR3 protein: CASSQELAGGETQYF
D gene: -; clone size: many; V gene: TRBV2; J gene: TRBJ2-5; CDR3 DNA: TGTGCCAGCAGTGTCCCTTCGGGGACCCAGTACTTC; CDR3 protein: CASSVPSGTQYF